The sample holds a few counts of the clone carrying this TCR beta chain. This record belongs to a study of human T cells and chemical hapten exposure. The time point was: patch test 2, 6 weeks after DPC sensitization. The treatment is: therapeutic diphenylcyclopropenone sensitization with weekly scalp DPC. The CDR3 runs 14 residues. Per the germline V gene, CDR1 is SQVTM and CDR2 is ANQGSEA. The trim removed 4 bases at V and 3 bases at J, leaving 6 bases unmatched. A single record per CDR3 protein comes from TCRdb applying MiXCR to the RACE reads. The sample carries under 450,000 distinct CDR3 sequences, roughly 6.3% recorded once.

This sample comprised whole blood, obtained in connection with sensitization to the hapten diphenylcyclopropenone (DPC). The receptor was isolated from a young woman with alopecia areata. Some clones in this sample may be carry-over from other donors' samples. The rearrangement joins TRBV29-1 to TRBJ2-7, with TRBD2 matching 10 bases. CDR3 sequence reads: CSVGSGGVSYEQYF. CDR3 DNA sequence: TGCAGCGTTGGCAGCGGGGGGGTAAGCTACGAGCAGTACTTC.